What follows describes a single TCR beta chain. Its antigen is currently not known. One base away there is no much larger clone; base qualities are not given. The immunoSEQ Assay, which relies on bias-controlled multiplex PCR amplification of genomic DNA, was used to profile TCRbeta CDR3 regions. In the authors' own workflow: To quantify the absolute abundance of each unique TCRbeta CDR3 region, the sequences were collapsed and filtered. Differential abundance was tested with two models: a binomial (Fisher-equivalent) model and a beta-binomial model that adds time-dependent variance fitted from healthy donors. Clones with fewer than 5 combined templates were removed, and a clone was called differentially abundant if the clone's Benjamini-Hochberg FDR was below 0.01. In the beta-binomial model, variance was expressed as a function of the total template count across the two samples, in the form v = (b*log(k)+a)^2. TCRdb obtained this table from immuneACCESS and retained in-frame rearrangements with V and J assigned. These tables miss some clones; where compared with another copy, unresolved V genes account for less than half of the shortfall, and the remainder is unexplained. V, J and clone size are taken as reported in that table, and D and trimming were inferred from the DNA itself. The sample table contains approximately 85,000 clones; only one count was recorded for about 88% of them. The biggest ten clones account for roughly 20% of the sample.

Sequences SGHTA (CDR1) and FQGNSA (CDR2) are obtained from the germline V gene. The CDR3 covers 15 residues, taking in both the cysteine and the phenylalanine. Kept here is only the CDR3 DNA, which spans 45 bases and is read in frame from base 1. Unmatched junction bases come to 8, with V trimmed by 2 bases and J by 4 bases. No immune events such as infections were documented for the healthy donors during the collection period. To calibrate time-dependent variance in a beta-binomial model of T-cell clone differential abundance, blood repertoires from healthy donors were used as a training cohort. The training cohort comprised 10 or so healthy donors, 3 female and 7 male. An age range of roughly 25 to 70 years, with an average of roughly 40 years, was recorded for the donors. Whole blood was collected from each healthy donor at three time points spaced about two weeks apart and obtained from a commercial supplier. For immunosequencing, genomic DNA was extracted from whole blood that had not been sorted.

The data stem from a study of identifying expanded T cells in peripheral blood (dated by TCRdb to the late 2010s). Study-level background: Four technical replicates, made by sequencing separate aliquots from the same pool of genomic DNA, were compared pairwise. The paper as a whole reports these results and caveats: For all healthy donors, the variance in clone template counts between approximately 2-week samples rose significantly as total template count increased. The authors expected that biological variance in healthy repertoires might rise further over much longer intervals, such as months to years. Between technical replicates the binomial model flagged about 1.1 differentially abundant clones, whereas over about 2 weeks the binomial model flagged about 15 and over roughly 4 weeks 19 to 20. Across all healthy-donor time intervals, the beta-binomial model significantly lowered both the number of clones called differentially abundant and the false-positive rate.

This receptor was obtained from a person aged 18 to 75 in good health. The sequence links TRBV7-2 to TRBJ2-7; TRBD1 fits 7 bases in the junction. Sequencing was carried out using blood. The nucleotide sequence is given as TGTGCCAGCAGCTTAAGGGACAGCAGGGCGTACGAGCAGTACTTC. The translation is CASSLRDSRAYEQYF.